What follows are 21 T cell receptor beta chains derived from one specimen sequenced in a study of cytomegalovirus exposure and HLA in healthy donors. This PCR relied on a set of 60 Vbeta primers and 13 Jbeta primers. Sequenced by immunoSEQ multiplex PCR; TCRdb stores in-frame clones only, minus some. The table records about 180,000 clones, around 80% of them present only once. The sequenced material came from PBMCs. Receptors originate from a young man in good health and CMV-seronegative.

The sample holds one count of this clone. The J gene is TRBJ2-3, the V gene TRBV6-4; no reliable D call. This CDR3 is built from 13 residues. Per germline, CDR1 MRHNA and CDR2 SNTAGT. V lost 9 bases to trimming and J lost 5 bases, with 15 bases between them. The CDR3 loop is CASRLVWVDTQYF. CDR3 bases: TGTGCCAGTAGACTGGTCTGGGTAGATACGCAGTATTTT.

This chain links TRBV10-3 with TRBJ1-2, with D possibly TRBD1 on 6 matching bases. Per germline, CDR1 ENHRY and CDR2 SYGVKD. The V and J ends lost 7 bases and 4 bases respectively, with 19 bases between them. The CDR3 covers 15 residues. The CDR3 DNA is TGTGCCATCACCCCTCGGGGGGACACGAGCTATGGCTACACCTTC. This gives the protein CAITPRGDTSYGYTF.

This chain joins TRBV27 and TRBJ2-7; 10 bases line up with TRBD2. CDR1 is MNHEY and CDR2 is SMNVEV in the germline V gene (reference sequence). V lost 4 bases, J lost 6 bases, and 6 bases stayed unmatched. There are 14 residues in the CDR3. The CDR3 sequence: CASSYQREGVEQYF. The CDR3 DNA follows: TGTGCCAGCAGTTACCAGCGGGAGGGGGTCGAGCAGTACTTC.

This clone was observed a few times. The V gene is TRBV5-4, the J gene TRBJ2-5; TRBD1 is a possible D gene (6 bases). Looked up from germline, CDR1 is SGHNT and CDR2 is YYREEE (reference sequence). This CDR3 has 13 residues. The ends were cut back, 5 bases at V and 2 bases at J, with 10 bases in the middle. In DNA, the CDR3 is TGTGCCAGCAGGTACGGACAGCAAGAGACCCAGTACTTC. This gives the protein CASRYGQQETQYF. Combining the CDR3 with reference TRBV5-4 and TRBJ2-5 gives the whole variable domain ETGVTQSPTHLIKTRGQQVTLRCSSQSGHNTVSWYQQALGQGPQFIFQYYREEENGRGNFPPRFSGLQFPNYSSELNVNALELDDSALYLCASRYGQQETQYFGPGTRLLVL.

J is TRBJ2-7 and V is TRBV6-9; TRBD1 is a possible D gene (6 bases). In germline, CDR1 is MNHGY, CDR2 SVAAGI. Trimming removed 1 base from V and 6 bases from J, with 10 bases in between. The CDR3 totals 13 residues. DNA of the CDR3: TGTGCCAGCAGTTATTTCGACAGGCCCGAGCAGTACTTC. The encoded protein is CASSYFDRPEQYF.

The rearrangement joins TRBV19 to TRBJ2-5; TRBD1 matches at 7 bases. The V gene's germline CDR1 is LNHDA and CDR2 SQIVND (reference sequence). V trimming: 5 bases; J trimming: 2 bases; junction bases outside the gene matches: 2. CDR3 length: 13 amino acids. CDR3 amino acids: CASSGDSQETQYF. The CDR3 bases are TGTGCCAGTAGTGGGGACAGTCAAGAGACCCAGTACTTC.

The gene calls are TRBV6-1 and TRBJ2-3; perhaps TRBD1 as D (6 bases). This CDR3 contains 15 residues. V was pared by 6 bases and J by 2 bases, with 15 bases between. Germline V lookup: CDR1 MNHNS, CDR2 SASEGT. DNA for the CDR3: TGTGCCAGCAGAATAAGACAGGAGACCACAGATACGCAGTATTTT. Amino acid sequence: CASRIRQETTDTQYF.

This chain links TRBV18 with TRBJ1-2; 10 bases are shared with TRBD1. After removal of 2 bases from V and 3 bases from J, the junction contained 0 bases not matched to a gene. The CDR3 is 14 residues long. Per germline, CDR1 KGHSH and CDR2 LQKENI. The CDR3 DNA follows: TGTGCCAGCTCACCAGGACAGGGGGACTATGGCTACACCTTC. Translated, it gives CASSPGQGDYGYTF.

The chain recombines TRBV19 with TRBJ1-1; 7 bases line up with TRBD1. The CDR3 totals 13 residues. Per germline, CDR1 LNHDA and CDR2 SQIVND (reference sequence). V shed 6 bases and J 6 bases; nucleotides not matched to a gene: 7. The DNA for the CDR3 is TGTGCCAGTAGGGAAACAGGGGCCCCTGAAGCTTTCTTT. Translating it yields CASRETGAPEAFF.

This clone appeared a few times. This chain connects TRBV2 to TRBJ2-7; 10 nucleotides agree with TRBD2. The CDR3 loop spans 15 amino acids. Germline CDR1 is SNHLY and CDR2 is FYNNEI. Losses at the gene ends were 6 bases for V and 6 bases for J; bases not matched to a gene: 11. The DNA for the CDR3 is TGTGCCAGCAGCCAATCCCTAGCGGGAGATGCCGAGCAGTACTTC. It specifies CASSQSLAGDAEQYF.

The genes are TRBV29-1 and TRBJ1-1; no clear D gene. Germline values: CDR1 SQVTM, CDR2 ANQGSEA. V lost 1 base and J lost 11, with 8 bases in between. This CDR3 spans 10 amino acids. CDR3 nucleotides: TGCAGCGTTGAAGGTCGGCGGGCTTTCTTT. Amino acid sequence: CSVEGRRAFF.

This chain links TRBV6-6 with TRBJ2-3, with D possibly matching TRBD1 (5 bases). V shed 5 bases and J shed 7 bases, with 7 bases lying between them. The germline gives CDR1 MNHNY, CDR2 SVGAGI (reference sequence). The CDR3 runs to 11 residues. As DNA, the CDR3 is TGTGCCAGCAGTGACAGAAATACGCAGTATTTT. Amino acid sequence: CASSDRNTQYF.

The CDR3 coding sequence is TGCAGCGTCCCTGGCCGGGACAGGGACCGTAAAGAAACTAATGAAAAACTGTTTTTT. Encoded protein: CSVPGRDRDRKETNEKLFF. The J gene is TRBJ1-4, the V gene TRBV29-1; TRBD1 matches at 9 bases. There are 19 residues in the CDR3. Germline V gene lookup returns CDR1 SQVTM and CDR2 ANQGSEA. V shed 6 bases, J shed 1 base, and the junction held 18 bases outside the gene matches.

The gene calls are TRBV15 and TRBJ1-1; perhaps TRBD1 as D (5 bases). V lost 6 bases to trimming and J lost 1 base, with 6 bases between them. This CDR3 comprises 12 residues. Germline-derived CDR1 and CDR2 are LNHNV and YYDKDF (reference sequence). This CDR3 reads CATRQGNTEAFF. The CDR3 nucleotides read TGTGCCACCAGGCAGGGGAACACTGAAGCTTTCTTT.

J is TRBJ2-7 and V is TRBV19; 13 bases agree with TRBD2. J was trimmed by 7 bases and V by 6 bases; bases with no gene match: 9. CDR1 and CDR2 from the germline V gene are LNHDA and SQIVND (reference sequence). The CDR3 loop spans 15 amino acids. The DNA for the CDR3 is TGTGCCAGTAGCGGACTAGCGGGAGTAAAGGATGAGCAGTACTTC. This gives the protein CASSGLAGVKDEQYF.

This clone was counted once. The rearrangement joins TRBV15 to TRBJ2-4; TRBD1 agrees at 11 bases. The ends lost 3 bases at V and 0 bases at J; junction bases unmatched: 4. The CDR3 totals 17 residues. The germline CDR1 and CDR2 sequences are LNHNV and YYDKDF (reference sequence). The CDR3 sequence is CATSSRTGGLAKNIQYF. DNA of the CDR3: TGTGCCACCAGCAGTAGGACAGGGGGCCTAGCCAAAAACATTCAGTACTTC.

The J gene is TRBJ2-2, the V gene TRBV6-4, with TRBD2 as a possible D gene (5 bases). The ends were cut back, 0 bases at V and 6 bases at J, with 11 bases in the middle. The CDR3 sequence is 15 residues long. Germline values: CDR1 MRHNA, CDR2 SNTAGT. The CDR3: CASSDSIGGPGELFF. In DNA form, the CDR3 reads TGTGCCAGCAGTGACTCAATAGGAGGCCCCGGGGAGCTGTTTTTT.

In this sample, this clone turned up once. The chain couples TRBV10-3 to TRBJ1-1; possibly TRBD1 for D (5 bases). This CDR3 comprises 12 residues. V gave up 3 bases and J gave up 4 bases, with 6 bases separating them. Germline-derived CDR1 and CDR2 are ENHRY and SYGVKD. CDR3 in amino acids: CAISEGATEAFF. CDR3 DNA sequence: TGTGCCATCAGTGAAGGGGCCACTGAAGCTTTCTTT.

This rearrangement joins TRBV28 to TRBJ2-2, with a weak D call TRBD2 (7 bases). Germline V lookup: CDR1 MDHEN, CDR2 SYDVKM. This CDR3 comprises 15 residues. V was trimmed by 5 bases and J by 4 bases, leaving 14 bases between them. The CDR3 DNA is TGTGCCAGCAGTCGCGGGGGCGTCGGCACCGGGGAGCTGTTTTTT. Translation: CASSRGGVGTGELFF.

The chain uses TRBV7-9 and TRBJ1-5; 10 bases map to TRBD1. Per germline, CDR1 SEHNR and CDR2 FQNEAQ (reference sequence). V shed 5 bases and J 0 bases; nucleotides not matched to a gene: 4. The CDR3 contains 16 residues. CDR3 sequence: CASSRTGGYSNQPQHF. Written as DNA, the CDR3 is TGTGCCAGCAGCCGGACAGGGGGATATAGCAATCAGCCCCAGCATTTT.

This chain connects TRBV18 to TRBJ1-1; D is possibly TRBD1 (5 bases). The ends were cut back, 6 bases at V and 6 bases at J, with 17 bases in the middle. This CDR3 has 14 residues. Germline V gene sequence: CDR1 KGHSH, CDR2 LQKENI. CDR3 amino acids: CASSPVGRSPEAFF. In DNA, the CDR3 is TGTGCCAGCTCCCCAGTGGGGCGCAGCCCTGAAGCTTTCTTT. Filled out from reference TRBV18 and TRBJ1-1, the complete variable domain reads NAGVMQNPRHLVRRRGQEARLRCSPMKGHSHVYWYRQLPEEGLKFMVYLQKENIIDESGMPKERFSAEFPKEGPSILRIQQVVRGDSAAYFCASSPVGRSPEAFFGQGTRLTVV.